Presented here are 5 T cell receptor beta chains from one specimen sequenced in a study of breast tumors, draining lymph nodes, adjacent tissues. TCRdb used MiXCR to reprocess the multiplex PCR reads, holding one entry per CDR3 protein. The sample has 6,500 to 7,500 distinct CDR3 sequences; around two fifths are singletons. The sample consisted of tumor-adjacent breast tissue. The receptor set was obtained from a female donor with breast cancer. Some clones in this sample may be carry-over from other donors' samples.

Notes on this clonotype: Relative to the germline gene, one junction end is altered; a read error may explain this. The chain links TRBV7-6 to TRBJ2-5, with TRBD1 as a possible D gene (6 bases). Germline V gene data show CDR1 as SGHVS and CDR2 as FNYEAQ. This CDR3 has 14 residues. CDR3 region: CASSAQGFQGTQYF. CDR3 DNA sequence: TGTGCCAGCAGCGCGCAGGGGTTCCAAGGGACCCAGTACTTC. The complete variable domain, with remaining parts taken from reference TRBV7-6 and TRBJ2-5, reads GAGVSQSPRYKVTKRGQDVALRCDPISGHVSLYWYRQALGQGPEFLTYFNYEAQQDKSGLPNDRFSAERPEGSISTLTIQRTEQRDSAMYRCASSAQGFQGTQYFGPGTRLLVL.

Remarks on this clonotype: The CDR3 carries no conserved terminal phenylalanine or tryptophan, so it likely arises from a read error. The V call is TRBV20-1, the J call TRBJ1-2; a possible D gene is TRBD1 (5 bases). CDR1 and CDR2 (germline): DFQATT, SNEGSKA (reference sequence). This CDR3 has 11 amino acids. V lost 6 bases and J lost 8, with 13 bases in between. The CDR3 region has the DNA TGCAGTGCCACGGGGGGGTGGGGCTACACCTCC. It specifies CSATGGWGYTS.

In regard to this clonotype: At one end the junction does not follow the germline gene, possibly because of a read error. The rearrangement links TRBV10-2 to TRBJ2-1; D is unclear. The germline gives CDR1 WSHSY, CDR2 SAAADI. The CDR3 loop spans 14 amino acids. The CDR3 DNA reads TGCGCCAGCTCACCTGAGAGCTCCAACAATGAGCAGTTCTTC. This gives the protein CASSPESSNNEQFF.

The J gene is TRBJ2-2, the V gene TRBV20-1; D is perhaps TRBD2 (5 bases). Between the trimmed V and J ends, which lost 0 bases and 4 bases, there was a span of 12 bases. The CDR3 is 15 amino acids. Per the germline V gene, CDR1 is DFQATT and CDR2 is SNEGSKA (reference sequence). The CDR3 region is CSARDVSRGTGELFF. CDR3 sequence (DNA): TGCAGTGCTAGAGATGTCTCCCGGGGCACCGGGGAGCTGTTTTTT.

This clonotype was observed many times. DNA of the CDR3: TGTGCCAGCAGCTTGGGAGCGGGACCTTACAATGAGCAGTTCTTC. Its translation: CASSLGAGPYNEQFF. This chain joins TRBV5-4 and TRBJ2-1; TRBD2 matches at 7 bases. The germline gives CDR1 SGHNT, CDR2 YYREEE (reference sequence). CDR3 length equals 15 residues. J lost 4 bases, V lost 0 bases, and 4 bases had no gene match.